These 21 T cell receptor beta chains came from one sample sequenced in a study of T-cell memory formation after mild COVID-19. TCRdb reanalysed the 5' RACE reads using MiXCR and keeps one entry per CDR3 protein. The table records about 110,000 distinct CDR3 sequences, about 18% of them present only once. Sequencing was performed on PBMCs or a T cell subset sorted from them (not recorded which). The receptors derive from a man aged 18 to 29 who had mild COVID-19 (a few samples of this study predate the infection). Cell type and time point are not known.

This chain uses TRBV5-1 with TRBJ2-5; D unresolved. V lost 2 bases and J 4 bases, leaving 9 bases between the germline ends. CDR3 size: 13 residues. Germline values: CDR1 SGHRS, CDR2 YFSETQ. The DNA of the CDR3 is TGCGCCAGCAGCTTAAAGAAAAGAGAGACCCAGTACTTC. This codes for CASSLKKRETQYF.

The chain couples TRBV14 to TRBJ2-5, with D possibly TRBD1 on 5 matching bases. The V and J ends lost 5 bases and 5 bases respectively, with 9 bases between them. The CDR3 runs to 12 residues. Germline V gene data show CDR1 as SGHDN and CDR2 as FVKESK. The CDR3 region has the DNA TGTGCCAGCAGCAGGGGCAGGGAGACCCAGTACTTC. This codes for CASSRGRETQYF. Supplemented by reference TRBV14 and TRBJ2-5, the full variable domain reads EAGVTQFPSHSVIEKGQTVTLRCDPISGHDNLYWYRRVMGKEIKFLLHFVKESKQDESGMPNNRFLAERTGGTYSTLKVQPAELEDSGVYFCASSRGRETQYFGPGTRLLVL.

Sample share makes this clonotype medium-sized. CDR3 region: CASSFGQGSEQYF. For the CDR3, the DNA is TGCGCCAGCAGCTTTGGACAGGGCAGCGAGCAGTACTTC. V is TRBV5-1 and J is TRBJ2-7; 8 bases fit TRBD1. Per the germline V gene, CDR1 is SGHRS and CDR2 is YFSETQ. V was clipped by 2 bases and J by 6 bases; unmatched bases: 4. CDR3 length: 13 residues.

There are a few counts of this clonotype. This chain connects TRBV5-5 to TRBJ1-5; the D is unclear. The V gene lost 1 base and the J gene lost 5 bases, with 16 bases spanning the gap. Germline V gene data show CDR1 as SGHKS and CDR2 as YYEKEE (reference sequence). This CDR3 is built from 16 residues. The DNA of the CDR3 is TGTGCCAGCAGCTTGTGGAGTATCCGTGCGGATCAGCCCCAGCATTTT. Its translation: CASSLWSIRADQPQHF.

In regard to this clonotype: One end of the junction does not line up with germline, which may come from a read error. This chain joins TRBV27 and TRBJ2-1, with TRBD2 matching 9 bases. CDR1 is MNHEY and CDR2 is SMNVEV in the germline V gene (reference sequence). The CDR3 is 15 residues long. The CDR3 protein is CASSSAGGPHNEQLF. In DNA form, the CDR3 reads TGTGCCAGCAGCTCTGCGGGGGGGCCCCACAATGAGCAGTTATTC.

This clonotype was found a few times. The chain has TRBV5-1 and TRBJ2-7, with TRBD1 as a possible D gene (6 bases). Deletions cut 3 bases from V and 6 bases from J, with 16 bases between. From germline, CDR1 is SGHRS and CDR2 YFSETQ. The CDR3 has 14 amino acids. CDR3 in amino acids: CASSSQNRASEQYF. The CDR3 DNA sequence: TGCGCCAGCAGCTCTCAAAACAGGGCTTCCGAGCAGTACTTC.

CDR3 coding DNA: TGTGCCAGCAGCGTCGCGGGGGCCAGCACAGATACGCAGTATTTT. This gives the protein CASSVAGASTDTQYF. This rearrangement joins TRBV9 to TRBJ2-3, with D possibly TRBD2 on 7 matching bases. The CDR3 loop spans 15 amino acids. Germline lookup yields CDR1 SGDLS and CDR2 YYNGEE. The V end lost 2 bases, the J end lost 0 bases, and 10 bases lay between the germline ends.

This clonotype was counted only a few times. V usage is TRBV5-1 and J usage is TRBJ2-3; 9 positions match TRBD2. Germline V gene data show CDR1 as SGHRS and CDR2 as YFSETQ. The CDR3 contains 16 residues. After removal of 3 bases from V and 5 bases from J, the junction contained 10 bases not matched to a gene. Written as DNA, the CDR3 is TGCGCCAGCAGCTACGCTAGCGGGGTCCCCGGAGATACGCAGTATTTT. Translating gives CASSYASGVPGDTQYF.

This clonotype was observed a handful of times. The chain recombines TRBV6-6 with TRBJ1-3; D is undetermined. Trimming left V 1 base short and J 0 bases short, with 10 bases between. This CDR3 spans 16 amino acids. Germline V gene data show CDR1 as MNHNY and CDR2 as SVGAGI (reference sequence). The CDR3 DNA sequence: TGTGCCAGCAGTTACTTGGAGGGAAGCTCTGGAAACACCATATATTTT. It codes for CASSYLEGSSGNTIYF.

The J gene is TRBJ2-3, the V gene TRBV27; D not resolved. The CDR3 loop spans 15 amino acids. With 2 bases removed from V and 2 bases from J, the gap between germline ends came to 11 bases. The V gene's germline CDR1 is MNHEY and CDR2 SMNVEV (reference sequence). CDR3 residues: CASSLMSENTDTQYF. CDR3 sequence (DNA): TGTGCCAGCAGTTTAATGTCGGAAAACACAGATACGCAGTATTTT.

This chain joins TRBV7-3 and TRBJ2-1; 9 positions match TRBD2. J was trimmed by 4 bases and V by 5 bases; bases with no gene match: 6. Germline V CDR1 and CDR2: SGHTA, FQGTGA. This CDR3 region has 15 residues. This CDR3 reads CASSQTSGSYNEQFF. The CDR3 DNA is TGTGCCAGCAGCCAGACTAGCGGATCTTACAATGAGCAGTTCTTC.

The CDR3 DNA sequence: TGTGCCAGCAGCCCGGGTCAGGGGAGTTTCGGGGATACGCAGTATTTT. It encodes CASSPGQGSFGDTQYF. The chain has TRBV7-6 and TRBJ2-3; maybe TRBD1 (6 bases). CDR1 SGHVS and CDR2 FNYEAQ come from the germline V gene. The ends were cut back, 5 bases at V and 6 bases at J, with 21 bases in the middle. This CDR3 region has 16 residues.

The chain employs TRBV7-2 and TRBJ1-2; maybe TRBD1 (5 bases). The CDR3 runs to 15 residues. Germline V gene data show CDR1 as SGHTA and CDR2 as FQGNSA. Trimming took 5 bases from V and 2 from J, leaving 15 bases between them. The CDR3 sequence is CASSQTGGFNYGYTF. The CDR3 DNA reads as TGTGCCAGCAGCCAGACTGGGGGTTTCAACTATGGCTACACCTTC.

The CDR3 spells CASSEQGPNTGELFF. CDR3 DNA: TGTGCCAGCAGTGAACAGGGGCCGAACACCGGGGAGCTGTTTTTT. This chain connects TRBV2 to TRBJ2-2, with a possible D match to TRBD1 (6 bases). V was shortened by 2 bases and J by 0 bases, with 7 bases between the two germline ends. Germline CDR1 and CDR2: SNHLY and FYNNEI. The CDR3 length is 15 residues.

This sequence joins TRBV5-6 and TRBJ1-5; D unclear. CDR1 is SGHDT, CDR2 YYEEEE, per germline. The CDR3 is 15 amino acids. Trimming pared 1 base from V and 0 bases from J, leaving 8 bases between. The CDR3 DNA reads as TGTGCCAGCAGCTTGTATGGGTATAGCAATCAGCCCCAGCATTTT. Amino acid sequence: CASSLYGYSNQPQHF.

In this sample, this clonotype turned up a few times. The CDR3 is CASSVIEQETQYF. CDR3 in DNA: TGCGCCAGCAGCGTTATCGAGCAAGAGACCCAGTACTTC. The chain carries TRBV4-1 and TRBJ2-5, with no clear D. The CDR3 loop spans 13 amino acids. The V and J ends lost 5 bases and 2 bases respectively, with 9 bases between them. The germline V gene has CDR1 MGHRA and CDR2 YSYEKL.

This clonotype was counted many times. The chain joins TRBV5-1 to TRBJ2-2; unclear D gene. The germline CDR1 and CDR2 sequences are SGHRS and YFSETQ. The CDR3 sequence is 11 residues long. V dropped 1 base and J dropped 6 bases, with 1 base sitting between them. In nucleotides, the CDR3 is TGCGCCAGCAGCTTGCCCGGGGAGCTGTTTTTT. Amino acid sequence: CASSLPGELFF.

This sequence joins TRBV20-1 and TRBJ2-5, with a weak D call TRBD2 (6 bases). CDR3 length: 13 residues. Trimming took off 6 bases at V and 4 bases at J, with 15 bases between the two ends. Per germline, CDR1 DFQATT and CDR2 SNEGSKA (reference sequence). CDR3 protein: CSADLRDSETQYF. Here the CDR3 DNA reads TGCAGTGCCGACCTCCGGGACTCAGAGACCCAGTACTTC.

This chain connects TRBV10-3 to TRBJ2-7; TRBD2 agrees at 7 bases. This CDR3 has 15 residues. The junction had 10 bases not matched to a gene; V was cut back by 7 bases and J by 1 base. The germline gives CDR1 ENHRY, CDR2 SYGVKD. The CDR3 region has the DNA TGTGCCATCACCCCGGGAGGTGGGGGATCCTACGAGCAGTACTTC. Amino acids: CAITPGGGGSYEQYF.

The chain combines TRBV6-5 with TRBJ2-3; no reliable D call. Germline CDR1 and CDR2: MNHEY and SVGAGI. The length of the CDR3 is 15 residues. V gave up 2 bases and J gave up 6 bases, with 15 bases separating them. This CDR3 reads CASSYRSGYGDTQYF. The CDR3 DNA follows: TGTGCCAGCAGTTACAGATCTGGGTATGGCGATACGCAGTATTTT.

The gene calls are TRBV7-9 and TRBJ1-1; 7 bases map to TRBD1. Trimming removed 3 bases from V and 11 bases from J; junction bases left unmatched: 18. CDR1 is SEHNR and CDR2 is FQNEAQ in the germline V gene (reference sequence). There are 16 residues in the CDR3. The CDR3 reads CASSFLFPTGVLLAFF. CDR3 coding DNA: TGTGCCAGCAGCTTTCTATTTCCCACAGGGGTCTTGCTTGCTTTCTTT.